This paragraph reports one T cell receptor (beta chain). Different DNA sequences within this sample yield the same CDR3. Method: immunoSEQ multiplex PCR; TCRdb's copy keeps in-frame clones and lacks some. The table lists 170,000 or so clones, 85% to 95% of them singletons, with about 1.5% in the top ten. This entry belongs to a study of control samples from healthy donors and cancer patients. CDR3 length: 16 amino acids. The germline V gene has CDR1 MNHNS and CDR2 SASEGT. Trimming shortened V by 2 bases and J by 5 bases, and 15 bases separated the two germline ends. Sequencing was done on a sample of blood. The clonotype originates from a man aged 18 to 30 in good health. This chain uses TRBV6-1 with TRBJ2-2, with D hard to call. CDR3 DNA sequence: TGTGCCAGCAGTGAATCATCAGCCACGTTAACCGGGGAGCTGTTTTTT. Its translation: CASSESSATLTGELFF.